One and the same sample provided the 21 T cell receptor beta chains below, sequenced in a study of CD8 T cells in ankylosing spondylitis (dated by TCRdb to 2017 to 2019). The library was made by 5' RACE. Sequencing was performed on an Illumina HiSeq 2500. Through fastp at Q25 and MiXCR, TCRdb rebuilt clones from the public reads, retaining in-frame beta chains. Identical CDR3 proteins give one entry, which carries the most common genes and DNA. The sample yields about 200,000 distinct CDR3 sequences; about 13% were counted once. The top ten clonotypes cover 16% of the sample. The sequenced sample consisted of blood, either unsorted or a sorted T cell fraction (not recorded which). Receptor source: a male donor with ankylosing spondylitis or in good health (not recorded which).

Only a few counts were recorded for this clonotype. V usage is TRBV5-1 and J usage is TRBJ2-2; D unresolved. CDR3 length: 13 residues. Germline CDR1 and CDR2: SGHRS and YFSETQ. Between the trimmed V and J ends, which lost 7 bases and 6 bases, there was a span of 13 bases. CDR3 sequence: CASGRKEAGELFF. CDR3 nucleotides: TGCGCCAGCGGCCGAAAAGAAGCCGGGGAGCTGTTTTTT.

This clonotype has just a few counts. The genes are TRBV6-1 and TRBJ2-7; D call uncertain. CDR1 and CDR2 from the germline V gene are MNHNS and SASEGT. Trimming stripped 7 bases from V and 3 bases from J, with 22 bases between. The CDR3 spans 16 residues. This chain's CDR3 is CASMGQTLTHVYEQYF. CDR3 nucleotides: TGTGCCAGCATGGGTCAAACCCTTACCCACGTCTACGAGCAGTACTTC.

V usage is TRBV4-1 and J usage is TRBJ2-1; tentative D call: TRBD2 (6 bases). Looked up from germline, CDR1 is MGHRA and CDR2 is YSYEKL. The germline V and J ends were trimmed by 4 bases and 6 bases, with 19 bases remaining between them. This CDR3 comprises 16 residues. CDR3 in amino acids: CASSLRDFTVGNEQFF. DNA of the CDR3: TGCGCCAGCAGCCTTCGGGACTTCACAGTGGGCAATGAGCAGTTCTTC.

The rearrangement links TRBV7-9 to TRBJ2-7, with D perhaps TRBD2 (5 bases). CDR3 length: 12 residues. The germline V gene encodes CDR1 SEHNR and CDR2 FQNEAQ (reference sequence). V lost 4 bases, J lost 7 bases, and 11 bases lay in between. The DNA of the CDR3 is TGTGCCAGCAGCTCTACTAGAGAAGAGCAGTACTTC. Amino acid sequence: CASSSTREEQYF.

The chain couples TRBV12-5 to TRBJ2-1; no clear D. V gave up 1 base and J gave up 9 bases, with 7 bases separating them. Germline V gene data show CDR1 as LGHNT and CDR2 as FRNRAP. The CDR3 runs 12 residues. This CDR3 is CASGLGIGEQFF. The DNA of the CDR3 is TGTGCTAGTGGTTTGGGCATCGGTGAGCAGTTCTTC.

This chain uses TRBV6-1 with TRBJ2-7, with 8 nucleotides matching TRBD1. Germline CDR1 MNHNS, CDR2 SASEGT. V trimming: 10 bases; J trimming: 2 bases; junction bases outside the gene matches: 10. The CDR3 is 14 residues long. The CDR3 nucleotides read TGTGCCATGGGGCAAGGACAGGGACCCTACGAGCAGTACTTC. It specifies CAMGQGQGPYEQYF.

The sample holds many counts of this clonotype. V gene TRBV4-1 combines with J gene TRBJ1-1; tentatively, D is TRBD1 (6 bases). The V gene lost 4 bases and the J gene lost 0 bases, with 12 bases spanning the gap. Germline CDR1 reads MGHRA; CDR2 reads YSYEKL. The CDR3 loop spans 15 amino acids. The CDR3 sequence: CASSPEDSLNTEAFF. The CDR3 nucleotides read TGCGCCAGCAGCCCCGAGGACAGCCTGAACACTGAAGCTTTCTTT.

This clonotype was counted at least ten times. This chain joins TRBV20-1 and TRBJ2-1; 9 nucleotides align to TRBD2. Trimming took 1 base from V and 5 from J; bases not matched to a gene: 3. The CDR3 extends over 14 amino acids. From germline, CDR1 is DFQATT and CDR2 SNEGSKA (reference sequence). CDR3 coding DNA: TGCAGTGCTAGAGGACTAGCGGCTCACAATGAGCAGTTCTTC. Protein: CSARGLAAHNEQFF.

V gene TRBV12-3 or TRBV12-4 combines with J gene TRBJ1-1, with D maybe TRBD1 (6 bases). The V end was cut by 6 bases, the J end by 1 base, with 21 bases between. The CDR3 runs to 17 residues. As DNA, the CDR3 is TGTGCCAGCAGATACTTCGAGGGGGGGCCGACGAACACTGAAGCTTTCTTT. It is translated as CASRYFEGGPTNTEAFF.

This chain uses TRBV2 with TRBJ2-6, with a weak D call TRBD1 (5 bases). Trimming pared 3 bases from V and 4 bases from J, leaving 10 bases between. CDR1 and CDR2 (germline): SNHLY, FYNNEI. The CDR3 extends over 15 amino acids. CDR3 sequence reads: CASSDQGPGANVLTF. CDR3 nucleotides: TGTGCCAGCAGTGACCAGGGTCCCGGGGCCAACGTCCTGACTTTC.

This clonotype showed up many times. The rearrangement links TRBV11-2 to TRBJ2-7; no clear D. The CDR3 contains 14 residues. Germline loops: CDR1 SGHAT, CDR2 FQNNGV. Trimming removed 7 bases at V and 6 bases at J, with 19 bases between. CDR3 coding DNA: TGTGCCAGCACTGGCCAGACGGCCAACCCCGAGCAGTACTTC. This gives the protein CASTGQTANPEQYF.

This clonotype was seen a few times. The gene calls are TRBV30 and TRBJ2-5; 11 nucleotides agree with TRBD2. The V and J ends lost 2 bases and 5 bases, in that order; junction bases with no gene match: 4. This CDR3 spans 14 amino acids. Germline CDR1 and CDR2: GTSNPN and SVGIG (reference sequence). CDR3 loop: CAWSSSGGLETQYF. CDR3 nucleotide sequence: TGTGCCTGGAGTTCTAGCGGGGGGCTGGAGACCCAGTACTTC.

This clonotype was detected many times. The chain combines TRBV4-1 with TRBJ1-1; the D is unclear. CDR1 MGHRA and CDR2 YSYEKL come from the germline V gene. This CDR3 comprises 17 residues. Deletions cut 4 bases from V and 0 bases from J, with 18 bases between. CDR3 bases: TGCGCCAGCAGCCCCCTAAGGAACAGCCAGTTGAACACTGAAGCTTTCTTT. It yields the protein CASSPLRNSQLNTEAFF.

V usage is TRBV27 and J usage is TRBJ2-7; 9 nucleotides match TRBD1. The V segment lost 6 bases and the J segment 7 bases; nucleotides outside the gene matches: 13. CDR1 is MNHEY, CDR2 SMNVEV, per germline (reference sequence). The length of the CDR3 is 15 residues. The CDR3 reads CASRLRDRDSGEQYF. CDR3 DNA: TGTGCCAGCAGGCTCCGGGACAGGGATTCTGGTGAGCAGTACTTC.

This rearrangement joins TRBV7-2 to TRBJ2-1; 11 bases match TRBD2. CDR3 length: 15 amino acids. The germline gives CDR1 SGHTA, CDR2 FQGNSA. J lost 7 bases, V lost 6 bases, and 8 bases had no gene match. CDR3 sequence (DNA): TGTGCCAGCAGAGACGGGACTAGCGGCTGGAATGAGCAGTTCTTC. Translating gives CASRDGTSGWNEQFF.

Many counts were recorded for this clonotype. The J gene is TRBJ2-7, the V gene TRBV27; a possible D gene is TRBD1 (7 bases). Looked up from germline, CDR1 is MNHEY and CDR2 is SMNVEV (reference sequence). This CDR3 has 14 amino acids. V was pared by 4 bases and J by 3 bases, with 13 bases between. The CDR3 loop reads CASSSGDSIYEQYF. In DNA form, the CDR3 reads TGTGCCAGCAGTTCGGGGGACAGTATCTACGAGCAGTACTTC.

This clonotype occurred a few times. V usage is TRBV7-8 and J usage is TRBJ2-1; TRBD2 aligns across 8 bases. This CDR3 has 18 amino acids. The V gene's germline CDR1 is SGHVS and CDR2 FQNEAQ. V lost 4 bases, J lost 7 bases, and 18 bases stayed unmatched. The CDR3 sequence is CASSSPLISGGGWNEQFF. CDR3 in DNA: TGTGCCAGCAGCTCCCCCTTAATTTCCGGGGGGGGCTGGAATGAGCAGTTCTTC.

This clonotype came up a few times. The genes are TRBV7-9 and TRBJ2-2, with D uncertain. V was pared by 1 base and J by 2 bases, with 8 bases between. CDR1 is SEHNR, CDR2 FQNEAQ, per germline (reference sequence). The CDR3 covers 15 residues. CDR3 in amino acids: CASSLVSHNTGELFF. For the CDR3, the DNA is TGTGCCAGCAGCTTAGTATCTCATAACACCGGGGAGCTGTTTTTT.

This clonotype was detected a few times. The J gene is TRBJ2-4, the V gene TRBV5-6; tentatively, D is TRBD1 (5 bases). This CDR3 is built from 16 residues. The V gene lost 0 bases and the J gene lost 1 base, with 11 bases spanning the gap. Germline CDR1 SGHDT, CDR2 YYEEEE. The CDR3: CASSLVRDGAKNIQYF. In DNA form, the CDR3 reads TGTGCCAGCAGCTTGGTCAGGGATGGGGCCAAAAACATTCAGTACTTC.

The table lists this clonotype with a few counts. V is TRBV20-1 and J is TRBJ2-1; 7 bases agree with TRBD2. V gave up 6 bases and J gave up 3 bases; unmatched junction bases: 11. The CDR3 runs 15 residues. CDR1 and CDR2 from the germline V gene are DFQATT and SNEGSKA (reference sequence). As DNA, the CDR3 is TGCAGTGCCTACTTGACTAGCCATCTCTACAATGAGCAGTTCTTC. This gives the protein CSAYLTSHLYNEQFF.

This clonotype was recorded a few times. The chain has TRBV20-1 and TRBJ2-7; 7 nucleotides match TRBD1. Looked up from germline, CDR1 is DFQATT and CDR2 is SNEGSKA (reference sequence). CDR3 length equals 12 residues. The CDR3 DNA reads as TGCAGCGTCGGGACAGATTCCTACGAGCAGTACTTC. This codes for CSVGTDSYEQYF.